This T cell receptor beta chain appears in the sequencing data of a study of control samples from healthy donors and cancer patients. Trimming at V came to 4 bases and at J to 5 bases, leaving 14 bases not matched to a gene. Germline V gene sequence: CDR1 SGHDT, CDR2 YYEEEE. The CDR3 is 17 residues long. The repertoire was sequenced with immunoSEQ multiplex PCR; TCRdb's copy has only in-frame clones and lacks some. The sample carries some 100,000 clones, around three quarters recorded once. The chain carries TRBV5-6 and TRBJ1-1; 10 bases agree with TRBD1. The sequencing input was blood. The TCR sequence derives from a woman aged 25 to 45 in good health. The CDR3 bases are TGTGCCAGCAGCCCGGGGACAGGGGTCATGATCATGACTGAAGCTTTCTTT. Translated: CASSPGTGVMIMTEAFF.